This is a list of T cell receptor beta chains from one sample in a study of human T cells and chemical hapten exposure. One entry per CDR3 protein results from TCRdb running MiXCR on the RACE reads. The table lists around 100,000 distinct CDR3 sequences, approximately 10% of them singletons. The source material was whole blood, sampled in connection with sensitization to the hapten diphenylcyclopropenone (DPC). These receptors came from a woman aged 40 to 50 with alopecia areata. Some clones in this sample may be carry-over from other donors' samples. CDR3s include the opening cysteine and the closing phenylalanine or tryptophan. The order of the fields is CDR3 protein, CDR3 DNA, D gene, V gene, clone size, J gene. D genes are given only for firm matches. Not every row has a clone size; where given, it reads once, few, many or a size class.

CASSRSGTETQYF TGTGCCAGCAGTCGTAGCGGAACAGAGACCCAGTACTTC . TRBV28 many TRBJ2-5
CASSPWDREISYEQYF TGTGCCAGCTCACCATGGGACAGGGAAATCTCCTACGAGCAGTACTTC TRBD1 TRBV18 many TRBJ2-7
CASRTGPGQRSYTF TGTGCCAGCAGAACTGGACCGGGACAGAGATCTTACACCTTC TRBD1 TRBV6-2/TRBV6-3 . TRBJ1-2
CASSERTDSYEQYF TGCGCCAGCAGTGAGCGGACAGACTCCTACGAGCAGTACTTC . TRBV10-2 many TRBJ2-7
CASSPGTGNHGYTF TGTGCCAGCTCACCAGGGACAGGGAATCATGGCTACACCTTC TRBD1 TRBV18 many TRBJ1-2
CASSLASRPFYEQYF TGTGCCAGCAGCTTGGCCTCACGGCCCTTCTACGAGCAGTACTTC . TRBV5-5 . TRBJ2-7
CASNNKDGGPQHF TGTGCCAGCAACAACAAAGATGGCGGGCCCCAGCATTTT . TRBV25-1 few TRBJ1-5
CASSFRADTQYF TGTGCCAGCAGCTTTCGGGCAGATACGCAGTATTTT . TRBV7-6 few TRBJ2-3
CASSAGRGQGKETQYF TGTGCCAGCAGCGCCGGCCGAGGACAGGGTAAAGAGACCCAGTACTTC TRBD1 TRBV5-4 many TRBJ2-5
CASEEGRSEKLFF TGTGCCTCCGAGGAAGGTCGTTCTGAAAAACTGTTTTTT . TRBV28 few TRBJ1-4
CSARFPGQANTGELFF TGCAGTGCTAGATTTCCGGGACAGGCGAACACCGGGGAGCTGTTTTTT TRBD1 TRBV20-1 . TRBJ2-2
CASSTGGSEQFF TGTGCCAGCAGCACCGGGGGTAGTGAGCAGTTCTTC . TRBV5-5 few TRBJ2-1
CASSSGQPEEQFF TGCGCCAGCAGCTCAGGACAGCCCGAGGAGCAGTTCTTC . TRBV5-1 few TRBJ2-1
CASSLRSGKGKEQFF TGTGCCAGCAGCTTAAGGAGTGGCAAGGGGAAGGAGCAGTTCTTC . TRBV7-2 . TRBJ2-1
CASRPTRSGASSYNEQFF TGTGCCAGCAGACCCACCCGAAGCGGGGCGAGCTCCTACAATGAGCAGTTCTTC TRBD2 TRBV5-6 many TRBJ2-1
CASSSVGGNTEAFF TGTGCCAGCAGCTCGGTAGGGGGGAACACTGAAGCTTTCTTT . TRBV7-9 few TRBJ1-1
CATSVKQGIRTGELFF TGTGCCACCAGTGTCAAACAGGGAATTAGAACCGGGGAGCTGTTTTTT . TRBV24-1 . TRBJ2-2
CASTQLVNTEAFF TGTGCCAGCACCCAGCTGGTGAACACTGAAGCTTTCTTT . TRBV12-3/TRBV12-4 many TRBJ1-1
CASSEGQPYGYTF TGTGCCAGCAGTGAAGGACAGCCTTATGGCTACACCTTC . TRBV6-1 few TRBJ1-2
CASSQGRGAALNTEAFF TGTGCCAGCAGCCAGGGACGGGGGGCAGCCCTGAACACTGAAGCTTTCTTT . TRBV12-3/TRBV12-4 . TRBJ1-1
CASSLALAGNNEQFF TGTGCCAGCAGCTTAGCACTAGCGGGGAACAATGAGCAGTTCTTC TRBD2 TRBV7-2 many TRBJ2-1
CSVDPGGNEQFF TGCAGCGTTGACCCAGGGGGGAATGAGCAGTTCTTC . TRBV29-1 many TRBJ2-1
CASSLANGRGDDGYTF TGCGCCAGCAGCTTGGCTAACGGCAGGGGGGACGATGGCTACACCTTC TRBD1 TRBV5-1 many TRBJ1-2
CASTQGLRETYNEQFF TGTGCCAGCACCCAGGGGCTGCGGGAGACCTACAATGAGCAGTTCTTC . TRBV5-5 many TRBJ2-1
CATSDLLGGDQPQHF TGTGCCACCAGTGATTTGTTAGGCGGAGATCAGCCCCAGCATTTT . TRBV24-1 many TRBJ1-5
CASRDGTGNEQFF TGTGCCAGCAGAGACGGGACAGGCAATGAGCAGTTCTTC TRBD1 TRBV12-3/TRBV12-4 . TRBJ2-1
CASSSNVGNTEAFF TGTGCCAGCAGCTCCAACGTCGGGAACACTGAAGCTTTCTTT . TRBV9 many TRBJ1-1
CASSFQGQETQYF TGTGCCAGCAGCTTTCAGGGCCAAGAGACCCAGTACTTC . TRBV6-5 many TRBJ2-5
CASSQDRGLAAVTGELFF TGTGCCAGCAGCCAAGATCGAGGACTAGCGGCCGTCACCGGGGAGCTGTTTTTT TRBD2 TRBV4-2 . TRBJ2-2
CASSTRTSSLMNTEAFF TGTGCCAGCAGCACTCGGACGTCATCGCTTATGAACACTGAAGCTTTCTTT . TRBV7-9 few TRBJ1-1
CASSPGPPGEQYF TGTGCCAGCAGCCCCGGGCCGCCGGGCGAGCAGTACTTC . TRBV27 many TRBJ2-7
CASRRLARNQPQHF TGTGCCAGCAGGCGCCTTGCACGCAATCAGCCCCAGCATTTT . TRBV6-1 many TRBJ1-5
CASSLLGHQNTGELFF TGTGCCAGCAGCCTTTTAGGGCATCAGAACACCGGGGAGCTGTTTTTT . TRBV7-2 . TRBJ2-2
CASSYRSTQGDRGNTQYF TGTGCCAGCAGTTACCGATCGACCCAGGGCGACAGGGGAAATACGCAGTATTTT TRBD1 TRBV6-5 many TRBJ2-3
CASSLEGSGGQFF TGTGCCAGCAGCTTAGAAGGGTCCGGTGGGCAGTTCTTC . TRBV7-9 few TRBJ2-1